One and the same sample provided the 29 T cell receptor beta chains below, sequenced in a study of blood T cell repertoires in COVID-19. Sequencing was performed with immunoSEQ multiplex PCR; in TCRdb, only in-frame clones are kept and a portion is missing. The sample holds some 200,000 clones, approximately 84% seen once. Sequencing used peripheral blood. These receptors all stem from a man at least 80 years old with acute or convalescent COVID-19.

The chain has TRBV3-1 (or the pseudogene TRBV3-2) and TRBJ2-2; TRBD2 is a possible D gene (5 bases). The germline gives CDR1 LGHDT, CDR2 YNNKEL (reference sequence). The CDR3 contains 15 residues. The V end lost 1 base, the J end lost 0 bases, and 6 bases lay between the germline ends. CDR3: CASSQVLANTGELFF. Written as DNA, the CDR3 is TGTGCCAGCAGCCAAGTACTAGCGAACACCGGGGAGCTGTTTTTT.

This clone was detected only a few times. The genes are TRBV5-1 and TRBJ2-2; D not resolved. V was pared by 7 bases and J by 2 bases, with 9 bases between. CDR1 and CDR2 (germline): SGHRS, YFSETQ. The CDR3 contains 13 residues. CDR3 protein: CASGRGNTGELFF. The CDR3 DNA reads TGCGCCAGCGGAAGAGGAAACACCGGGGAGCTGTTTTTT.

V gene TRBV5-4 combines with J gene TRBJ2-4; D unresolved. CDR3 length equals 14 residues. Germline lookup yields CDR1 SGHNT and CDR2 YYREEE (reference sequence). Trimming took off 4 bases at V and 0 bases at J, with 8 bases between the two ends. The CDR3 sequence: CASSIVGAKNIQYF. CDR3 nucleotide sequence: TGTGCCAGCAGCATAGTCGGAGCCAAAAACATTCAGTACTTC.

This clone has only one observation. The rearrangement joins TRBV6-5 to TRBJ2-2, with D perhaps TRBD1 (6 bases). Trimming took off 8 bases at V and 5 bases at J, with 9 bases between the two ends. The CDR3 is 12 residues long. Germline V gene sequence: CDR1 MNHEY, CDR2 SVGAGI. The CDR3 region is CASGRGTGELFF. CDR3 in DNA: TGTGCCAGCGGCAGGGGAACCGGGGAGCTGTTTTTT.

Written as DNA, the CDR3 is TGTGCCAGCAGCTTAGAGGGTCGGGACAGGGCCCTTCGACAGCCCCAGCATTTT. Its protein product is CASSLEGRDRALRQPQHF. The chain has TRBV7-2 and TRBJ1-5; 9 bases agree with TRBD1. The germline CDR1 and CDR2 sequences are SGHTA and FQGNSA. V was clipped by 1 base and J by 7 bases; unmatched bases: 14. This CDR3 contains 18 residues.

This clone was observed once. The rearrangement links TRBV13 to TRBJ2-6; 7 nucleotides agree with TRBD1. V lost 5 bases, J lost 0 bases, and 19 bases stayed unmatched. The CDR3 consists of 21 residues. Per the germline V gene, CDR1 is PRHDT and CDR2 is FYEKMQ (reference sequence). The CDR3 loop is CASSPQAPRTGPSSGANVLTF. CDR3 DNA sequence: TGTGCCAGCAGCCCACAGGCCCCCCGGACAGGTCCGAGCTCTGGGGCCAACGTCCTGACTTTC.

The chain carries TRBV5-4 and TRBJ2-6, with D possibly TRBD1 on 6 matching bases. The germline V gene encodes CDR1 SGHNT and CDR2 YYREEE (reference sequence). V was shortened by 2 bases and J by 4 bases, with 7 bases between the two germline ends. CDR3 size: 14 residues. CDR3 nucleotide sequence: TGTGCCAGCAGCTTAGGACAGGGGGCCAACGTCCTGACTTTC. This sequence encodes CASSLGQGANVLTF. Drawing the rest from reference TRBV5-4 and TRBJ2-6, the complete variable domain is ETGVTQSPTHLIKTRGQQVTLRCSSQSGHNTVSWYQQALGQGPQFIFQYYREEENGRGNFPPRFSGLQFPNYSSELNVNALELDDSALYLCASSLGQGANVLTFGAGSRLTVL.

This chain uses TRBV5-1 with TRBJ2-1; D perhaps matches TRBD2 (6 bases). Between the trimmed V and J ends, which lost 5 bases and 7 bases, there was a span of 16 bases. CDR1 SGHRS and CDR2 YFSETQ come from the germline V gene. This CDR3 comprises 14 residues. CDR3 in amino acids: CASRGGVIGNEQFF. The CDR3, as DNA: TGCGCCAGCAGGGGGGGAGTTATAGGGAATGAGCAGTTCTTC. The whole variable domain, filled in from reference TRBV5-1 and TRBJ2-1, reads KAGVTQTPRYLIKTRGQQVTLSCSPISGHRSVSWYQQTPGQGLQFLFEYFSETQRNKGNFPGRFSGRQFSNSRSEMNVSTLELGDSALYLCASRGGVIGNEQFFGPGTRLTVL.

The V call is TRBV19, the J call TRBJ2-3, with TRBD1 matching over 9 bases. Trimming removed 6 bases from V and 3 bases from J; junction bases left unmatched: 7. Germline-derived CDR1 and CDR2 are LNHDA and SQIVND (reference sequence). The CDR3 consists of 15 residues. This CDR3 is CASRETGGVTDTQYF. CDR3 coding DNA: TGTGCCAGTAGGGAAACAGGGGGCGTTACAGATACGCAGTATTTT.

This clone was counted once. This sequence joins TRBV11-2 and TRBJ2-3; 11 bases fit TRBD2. V was clipped by 2 bases and J by 2 bases; unmatched bases: 9. There are 18 residues in the CDR3. Germline V gene lookup returns CDR1 SGHAT and CDR2 FQNNGV. In DNA, the CDR3 is TGTGCCAGCAGCTTATTCACCTTGACTAGCGGGAACACAGATACGCAGTATTTT. Translating gives CASSLFTLTSGNTDTQYF. Looking up the rest from reference TRBV11-2 and TRBJ2-3 gives the full variable domain: EAGVAQSPRYKIIEKRQSVAFWCNPISGHATLYWYQQILGQGPKLLIQFQNNGVVDDSQLPKDRFSAERLKGVDSTLKIQPAKLEDSAVYLCASSLFTLTSGNTDTQYFGPGTRLTVL.

The gene calls are TRBV5-1 and TRBJ2-7, with TRBD2 matching over 7 bases. This CDR3 is built from 15 residues. The junction had 5 bases not matched to a gene; V was cut back by 0 bases and J by 2 bases. Germline loops: CDR1 SGHRS, CDR2 YFSETQ. CDR3 loop: CASSLVAGDTYEQYF. The CDR3 DNA sequence: TGCGCCAGCAGCTTGGTAGCGGGTGATACCTACGAGCAGTACTTC.

The chain links TRBV5-1 to TRBJ1-1, with TRBD1 as a possible D gene (6 bases). Trimming shortened V by 4 bases and J by 7 bases, and 17 bases separated the two germline ends. This CDR3 is 14 amino acids long. CDR1 SGHRS and CDR2 YFSETQ come from the germline V gene. CDR3 sequence reads: CASSRSGEGSEAFF. The CDR3, as DNA: TGCGCCAGCAGCCGTTCAGGGGAGGGGAGTGAAGCTTTCTTT.

A single count supports this clone. Other DNA sequences within the sample encode an identical CDR3. The rearrangement joins TRBV5-4 to TRBJ2-5, with D unclear. Trimming removed 2 bases from V and 5 bases from J, with 7 bases in between. The CDR3 length is 12 residues. The germline CDR1 and CDR2 sequences are SGHNT and YYREEE (reference sequence). As DNA, the CDR3 is TGTGCCAGCAGCTTCCCCCAGGAGACCCAGTACTTC. It specifies CASSFPQETQYF.

The chain combines TRBV12-5 with TRBJ2-3; the match to TRBD2 covers 10 bases. Per the germline V gene, CDR1 is LGHNT and CDR2 is FRNRAP. This CDR3 comprises 16 residues. The V segment lost 1 base and the J segment 4 bases; nucleotides outside the gene matches: 5. This CDR3 reads CASGLELAGVADTQYF. The CDR3 DNA is TGTGCTAGTGGTTTGGAGCTAGCGGGAGTGGCAGATACGCAGTATTTT.

The V gene is TRBV19, the J gene TRBJ1-4; 8 nucleotides match TRBD1. Trimming cost V 4 bases and J 8 bases; bases outside gene matches: 6. Germline CDR1 LNHDA, CDR2 SQIVND (reference sequence). CDR3 size: 14 residues. The CDR3 sequence: CASSTRTGGEKLFF. The DNA of the CDR3 is TGTGCCAGTAGTACTCGAACAGGGGGGGAAAAACTGTTTTTT.

The chain uses TRBV30 and TRBJ2-5; 9 nucleotides align to TRBD2. The CDR3 consists of 17 residues. Germline assignment: CDR1 GTSNPN and CDR2 SVGIG (reference sequence). The V segment lost 0 bases and the J segment 0 bases; nucleotides outside the gene matches: 8. The CDR3, as DNA: TGTGCCTGGAGTGTCCGCTCGACTAGCGGATACCAAGAGACCCAGTACTTC. As protein: CAWSVRSTSGYQETQYF.

This chain uses TRBV30 with TRBJ2-7; D possibly corresponds to TRBD1 (5 bases). The V and J ends lost 5 bases and 0 bases respectively, with 8 bases between them. The CDR3 runs 12 residues. Germline assignment: CDR1 GTSNPN and CDR2 SVGIG (reference sequence). The CDR3, as DNA: TGTGCCTGGCAGGGTAACTCCTACGAGCAGTACTTC. Residues: CAWQGNSYEQYF.

The CDR3 region has the DNA TGTGCCACTCGGAGGACTAGCGGGAGGACCCATACCTACGAGCAGTACGTC. Translation: CATRRTSGRTHTYEQYV. The gene calls are TRBV27 and TRBJ2-7; TRBD2 matches 14 bases. Germline values: CDR1 MNHEY, CDR2 SMNVEV (reference sequence). The CDR3 contains 17 residues. Trimming at V came to 10 bases and at J to 2 bases, leaving 13 bases not matched to a gene.

The CDR3 loop reads CASSSGQGFEETQYF. For the CDR3, the DNA is TGTGCCAGCAGCTCAGGACAGGGCTTCGAAGAGACCCAGTACTTC. The chain links TRBV7-2 to TRBJ2-5, with 8 positions matching TRBD1. Germline assignment: CDR1 SGHTA and CDR2 FQGNSA. V lost 4 bases and J lost 3; bases outside the gene matches: 7. The CDR3 is 15 amino acids.

The V and J genes are TRBV5-5 and TRBJ2-5; 7 bases are a match to TRBD2. V was pared by 0 bases and J by 7 bases, with 12 bases of the junction left unmatched. Germline assignment: CDR1 SGHKS and CDR2 YYEKEE (reference sequence). CDR3 length: 16 residues. This chain's CDR3 is CASSLGGGGLAGTQYF. The CDR3 DNA sequence: TGTGCCAGCAGCTTGGGGGGGGGTGGCCTCGCGGGGACCCAGTACTTC.

The rearrangement joins TRBV11-3 to TRBJ2-5, with no clear D. V was cut by 1 base and J by 2 bases, with 8 bases left in between. Looked up from germline, CDR1 is SGHNT and CDR2 is YENEEA. This CDR3 has 14 amino acids. CDR3 sequence: CASSLGGVQETQYF. CDR3 nucleotide sequence: TGTGCCAGCAGCTTAGGTGGAGTACAAGAGACCCAGTACTTC.

The chain couples TRBV19 to TRBJ1-6, with D unresolved. The CDR3 runs 17 residues. The V end lost 7 bases, the J end lost 0 bases, and 16 bases lay between the germline ends. Germline lookup yields CDR1 LNHDA and CDR2 SQIVND (reference sequence). The CDR3 is CASNPGLSSSYNSPLHF. In DNA form, the CDR3 reads TGTGCCAGTAATCCGGGTCTTTCGAGCTCCTATAATTCACCCCTCCACTTT.

This clone has only a few counts. This chain links TRBV27 with TRBJ2-1; TRBD1 might be the D (5 bases). CDR1 and CDR2 from the germline V gene are MNHEY and SMNVEV (reference sequence). The CDR3 runs 16 residues. V was cut by 4 bases and J by 2 bases, with 15 bases left in between. The chain's CDR3 is CASSSDPLGAYNEQFF. CDR3 DNA sequence: TGTGCCAGCAGTTCTGACCCTTTAGGGGCCTACAATGAGCAGTTCTTC.

This chain links TRBV28 with TRBJ2-3, with 8 bases that match TRBD2. Trimming took 4 bases from V and 0 from J; bases not matched to a gene: 3. Germline CDR1 reads MDHEN; CDR2 reads SYDVKM. CDR3 length: 15 amino acids. The CDR3 DNA follows: TGTGCCAGCAGTTCTAGCGGGCCTAGCACAGATACGCAGTATTTT. This gives the protein CASSSSGPSTDTQYF.

This rearrangement joins TRBV5-8 to TRBJ2-7; tentative D call: TRBD2 (5 bases). The CDR3 covers 13 residues. Germline CDR1 SGHTS, CDR2 YDEGEE. V lost 4 bases, J lost 2 bases, and 10 bases lay in between. CDR3 amino acids: CASSLGVAYEQYF. As DNA, the CDR3 is TGTGCCAGCAGCCTCGGGGTAGCCTACGAGCAGTACTTC.

V gene TRBV4-3 combines with J gene TRBJ1-3; 11 nucleotides align to TRBD1. V was pared by 4 bases and J by 0 bases, with 2 bases of the junction left unmatched. The CDR3 has 16 residues. CDR1 and CDR2 (germline): LGHNA, YSLEER. The CDR3 loop is CASSPGTGGSGNTIYF. As DNA, the CDR3 is TGCGCCAGCAGCCCCGGGACAGGGGGCTCTGGAAACACCATATATTTT.

The chain couples TRBV30 to TRBJ1-4; 7 bases are shared with TRBD1. The J segment lost 4 bases and the V segment lost 2 bases, leaving 4 bases of the junction unmatched. The CDR3 sequence is 14 residues long. Per germline, CDR1 GTSNPN and CDR2 SVGIG (reference sequence). The CDR3 sequence: CAWSRGQFNEKLFF. DNA for the CDR3: TGTGCCTGGAGTAGGGGACAGTTTAATGAAAAACTGTTTTTT.

Only one count was recorded for this clone. The V call is TRBV11-3, the J call TRBJ2-3; D perhaps matches TRBD1 (5 bases). V was shortened by 5 bases and J by 6 bases, with 15 bases between the two germline ends. The CDR3 contains 14 residues. The V gene's germline CDR1 is SGHNT and CDR2 YENEEA. The CDR3 DNA reads as TGTGCCAGCAGCCATCAGGGATTGGTGGATACGCAGTATTTT. This sequence encodes CASSHQGLVDTQYF.

The rearrangement links TRBV19 to TRBJ2-7, with D maybe TRBD2 (6 bases). The CDR3 extends over 14 amino acids. CDR1 is LNHDA and CDR2 is SQIVND in the germline V gene (reference sequence). Trimming left V 3 bases short and J 2 bases short, with 11 bases between. CDR3 sequence (DNA): TGTGCCAGTAGTATGGCGGGAACAGCCTACGAGCAGTACTTC. This translates into CASSMAGTAYEQYF.